This T cell receptor (beta chain) came from a study of vaccination and CD4 T cells after COVID-19. Study background: The stimulating agents, overlapping spike peptides, came from SARS-CoV-2, HCoV-NL63, HCoV-OC43 and HCoV-229E. Study observations and caveats: A median of around 90% of reactive clones, in convalescent patients, became evident only post-vaccination. Post-vaccination reactive clonotypes (median approximately 38) did not differ significantly from post-infection (approximately 22).

About this clonotype itself: Its matching antigen is unknown.

Indicated treatment: approximately nine-day PBMC culture with coronavirus spike peptide pools or control peptides (ViraFEST assay). Before TCRs were sequenced, ViraFEST expanded antigen-specific T cells with peptide pools. In germline, CDR1 is SGHTA, CDR2 FQGNSA. Trimming cost V 4 bases and J 5 bases, with 15 bases left between them. This CDR3 is built from 15 residues. At the Johns Hopkins FTIC core, DNA taken from cultured CD4+ T cells was sequenced by way of the Oncomine TCR Beta short-read assay. TCRdb analysed the PCR reads with MiXCR anew, one entry per CDR3 protein. In the table there are under 15,000 distinct CDR3 sequences, around 66% of which are singletons.

The V gene is TRBV7-2, the J gene TRBJ2-1; D is unresolved. The sequencing input was CD4+ T cells from blood, cultured in vitro. The sequence was obtained from a human donor who had recovered from COVID-19. The CDR3, as DNA: TGTGCCAGCAGCTCCTATAAAGGCGGTCACAATGAGCAGTTCTTC. As protein: CASSSYKGGHNEQFF.